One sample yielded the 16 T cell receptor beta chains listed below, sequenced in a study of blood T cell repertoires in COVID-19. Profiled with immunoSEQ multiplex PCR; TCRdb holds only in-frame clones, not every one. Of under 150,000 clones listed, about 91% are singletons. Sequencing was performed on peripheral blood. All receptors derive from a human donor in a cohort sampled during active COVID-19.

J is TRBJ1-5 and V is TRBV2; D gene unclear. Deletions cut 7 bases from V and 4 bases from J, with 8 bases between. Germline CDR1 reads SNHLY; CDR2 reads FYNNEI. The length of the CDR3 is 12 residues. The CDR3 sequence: CASMAGNQPQHF. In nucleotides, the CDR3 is TGTGCCAGCATGGCGGGGAATCAGCCCCAGCATTTT. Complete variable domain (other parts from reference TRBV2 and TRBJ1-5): EPEVTQTPSHQVTQMGQEVILRCVPISNHLYFYWYRQILGQKVEFLVSFYNNEISEKSEIFDDQFSVERPDGSNFTLKIRSTKLEDSAMYFCASMAGNQPQHFGDGTRLSIL.

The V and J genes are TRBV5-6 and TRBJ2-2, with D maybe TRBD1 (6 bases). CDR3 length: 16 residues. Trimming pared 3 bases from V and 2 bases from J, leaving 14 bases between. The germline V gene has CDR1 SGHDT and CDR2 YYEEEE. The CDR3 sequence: CASSYAGTLNTGELFF. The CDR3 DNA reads TGTGCCAGCAGCTATGCTGGGACACTAAACACCGGGGAGCTGTTTTTT.

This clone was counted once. CDR3 DNA sequence: TGTGCCATCAAGGGTCTAGCAGACACCGGGGAGCTGTTTTTT. Translation gives CAIKGLADTGELFF. The chain combines TRBV10-3 with TRBJ2-2; weak D call: TRBD2 (5 bases). With 7 bases removed from V and 3 bases from J, the gap between germline ends came to 12 bases. The germline CDR1 and CDR2 sequences are ENHRY and SYGVKD. The CDR3 runs to 14 residues.

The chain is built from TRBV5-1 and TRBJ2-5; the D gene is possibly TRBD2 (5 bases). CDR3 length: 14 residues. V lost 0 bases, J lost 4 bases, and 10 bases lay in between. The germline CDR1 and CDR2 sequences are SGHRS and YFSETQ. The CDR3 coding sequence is TGCGCCAGCAGCTTGGTTGGCGGGTTAGAGACCCAGTACTTC. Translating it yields CASSLVGGLETQYF.

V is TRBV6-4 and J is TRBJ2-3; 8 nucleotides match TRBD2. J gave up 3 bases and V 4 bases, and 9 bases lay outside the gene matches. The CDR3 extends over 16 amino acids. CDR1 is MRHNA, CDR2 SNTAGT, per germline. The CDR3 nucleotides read TGTGCCAGCAGTGTGATAGGGACTAGTCGAACAGATACGCAGTATTTT. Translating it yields CASSVIGTSRTDTQYF.

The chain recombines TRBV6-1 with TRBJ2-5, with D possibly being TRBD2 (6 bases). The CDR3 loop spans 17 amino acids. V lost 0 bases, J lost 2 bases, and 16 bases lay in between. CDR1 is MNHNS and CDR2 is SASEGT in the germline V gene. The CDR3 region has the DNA TGTGCCAGCAGTGAAGCGCTTCTGGGAGGTTCTCAAGAGACCCAGTACTTC. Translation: CASSEALLGGSQETQYF.

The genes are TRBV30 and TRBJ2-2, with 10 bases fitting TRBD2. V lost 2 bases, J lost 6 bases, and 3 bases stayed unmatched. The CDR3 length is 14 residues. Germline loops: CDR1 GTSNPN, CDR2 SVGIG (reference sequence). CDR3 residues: CAWSSGGASGELFF. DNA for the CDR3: TGTGCCTGGAGTAGCGGGGGGGCGTCCGGGGAGCTGTTTTTT.

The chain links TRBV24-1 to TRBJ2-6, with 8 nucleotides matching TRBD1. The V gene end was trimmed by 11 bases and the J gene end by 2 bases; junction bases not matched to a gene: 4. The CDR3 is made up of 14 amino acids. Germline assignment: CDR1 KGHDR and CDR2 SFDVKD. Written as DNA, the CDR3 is TGTGCCATCTCAGGGGGCGCTGGGGCCAACGTCCTGACTTTC. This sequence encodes CAISGGAGANVLTF.

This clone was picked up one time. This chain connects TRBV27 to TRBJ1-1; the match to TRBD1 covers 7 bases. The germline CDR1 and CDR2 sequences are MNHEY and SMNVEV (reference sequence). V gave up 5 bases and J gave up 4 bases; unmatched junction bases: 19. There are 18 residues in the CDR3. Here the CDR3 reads CASSPSGQSGWLSTEAFF. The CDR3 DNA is TGTGCCAGCAGTCCGTCGGGACAGTCGGGCTGGCTCTCCACTGAAGCTTTCTTT.

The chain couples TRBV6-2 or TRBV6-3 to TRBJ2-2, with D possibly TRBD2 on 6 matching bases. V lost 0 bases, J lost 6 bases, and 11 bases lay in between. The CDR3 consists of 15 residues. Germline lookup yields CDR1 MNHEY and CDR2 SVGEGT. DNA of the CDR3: TGTGCCAGCAGTTACTCGGGGCGCGGGGCCGGGGAGCTGTTTTTT. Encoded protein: CASSYSGRGAGELFF.

In nucleotides, the CDR3 is TGTGCCAGCAGCCGGGGGACAGGGGACGTCTACGAGCAGTACTTC. Protein sequence: CASSRGTGDVYEQYF. The chain is built from TRBV11-3 and TRBJ2-7, with 10 bases aligning to TRBD1. J lost 3 bases, V lost 5 bases, and 7 bases had no gene match. Germline CDR1 reads SGHNT; CDR2 reads YENEEA. The CDR3 sequence is 15 residues long.

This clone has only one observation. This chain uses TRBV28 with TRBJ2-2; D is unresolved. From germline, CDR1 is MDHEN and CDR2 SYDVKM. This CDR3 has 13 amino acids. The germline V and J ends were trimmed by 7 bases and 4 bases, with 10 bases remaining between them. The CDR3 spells CASTARVTGELFF. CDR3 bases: TGTGCCAGCACTGCACGGGTCACCGGGGAGCTGTTTTTT. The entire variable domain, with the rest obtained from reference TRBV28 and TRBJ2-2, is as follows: DVKVTQSSRYLVKRTGEKVFLECVQDMDHENMFWYRQDPGLGLRLIYFSYDVKMKEKGDIPEGYSVSREKKERFSLILESASTNQTSMYLCASTARVTGELFFGEGSRLTVL.

The CDR3 reads CASSQAGTGGVTGELFF. DNA of the CDR3: TGTGCCAGCAGCCAAGCCGGGACAGGGGGAGTCACCGGGGAGCTGTTTTTT. The chain joins TRBV4-2 to TRBJ2-2, with 11 bases matching TRBD1. The trim removed 1 base at V and 4 bases at J, leaving 5 bases unmatched. The germline V gene has CDR1 LGHNA and CDR2 YNFKEQ. The CDR3 runs to 17 residues.

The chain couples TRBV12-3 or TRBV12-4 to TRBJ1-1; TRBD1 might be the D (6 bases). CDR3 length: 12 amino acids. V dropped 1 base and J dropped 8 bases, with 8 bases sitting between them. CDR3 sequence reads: CASSLGTVEAFF. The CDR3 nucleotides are TGTGCCAGCAGTTTAGGGACAGTAGAAGCTTTCTTT.

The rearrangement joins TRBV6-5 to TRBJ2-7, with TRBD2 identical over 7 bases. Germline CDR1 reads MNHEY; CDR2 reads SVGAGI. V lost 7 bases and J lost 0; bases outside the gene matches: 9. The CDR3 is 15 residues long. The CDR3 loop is CASNSGGLDSYEQYF. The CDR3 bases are TGTGCCAGCAACTCGGGGGGACTCGACTCCTACGAGCAGTACTTC.

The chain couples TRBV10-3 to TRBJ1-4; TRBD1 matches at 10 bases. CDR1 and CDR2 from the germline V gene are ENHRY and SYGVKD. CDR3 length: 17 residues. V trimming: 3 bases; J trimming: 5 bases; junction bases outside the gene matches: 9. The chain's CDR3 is CAISDPLGDRGNEKLFF. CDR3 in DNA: TGTGCCATCAGTGACCCCCTAGGGGACAGGGGAAATGAAAAACTGTTTTTT.